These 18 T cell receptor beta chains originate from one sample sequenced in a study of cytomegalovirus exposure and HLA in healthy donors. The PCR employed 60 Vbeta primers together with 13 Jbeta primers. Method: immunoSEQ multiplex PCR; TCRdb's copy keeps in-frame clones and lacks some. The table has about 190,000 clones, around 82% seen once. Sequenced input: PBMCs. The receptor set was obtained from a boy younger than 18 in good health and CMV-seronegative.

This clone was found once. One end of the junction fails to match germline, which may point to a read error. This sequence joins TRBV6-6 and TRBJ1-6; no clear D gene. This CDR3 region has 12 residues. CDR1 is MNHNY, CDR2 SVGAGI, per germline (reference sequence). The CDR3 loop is CAGSPFNSPLHF. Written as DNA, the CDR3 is TGTGCCGGCAGCCCCTTCAATTCACCCCTCCACTTT.

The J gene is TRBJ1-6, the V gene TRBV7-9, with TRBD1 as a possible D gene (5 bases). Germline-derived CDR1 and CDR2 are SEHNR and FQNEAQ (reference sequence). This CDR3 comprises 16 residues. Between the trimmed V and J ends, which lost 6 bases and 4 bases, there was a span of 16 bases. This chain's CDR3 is CASRVAGPQYNSPLHF. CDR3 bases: TGTGCCAGCAGGGTCGCAGGGCCACAATATAATTCACCCCTCCACTTT. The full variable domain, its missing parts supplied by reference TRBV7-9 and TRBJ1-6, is DTGVSQNPRHKITKRGQNVTFRCDPISEHNRLYWYRQTLGQGPEFLTYFQNEAQLEKSRLLSDRFSAERPKGSFSTLEIQRTEQGDSAMYLCASRVAGPQYNSPLHFGNGTRLTVT.

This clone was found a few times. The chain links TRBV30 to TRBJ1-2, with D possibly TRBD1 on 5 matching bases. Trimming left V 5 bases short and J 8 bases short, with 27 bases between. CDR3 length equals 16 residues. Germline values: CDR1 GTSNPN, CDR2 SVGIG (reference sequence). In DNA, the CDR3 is TGTGCCTGGGTAAAGGGGCCAGCCAAAGGAATATGGGGCTACACCTTC. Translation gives CAWVKGPAKGIWGYTF.

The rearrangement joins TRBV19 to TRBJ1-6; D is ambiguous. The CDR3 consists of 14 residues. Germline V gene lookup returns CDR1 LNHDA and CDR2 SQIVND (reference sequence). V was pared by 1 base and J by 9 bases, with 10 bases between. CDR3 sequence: CASSIGLTGSPLHF. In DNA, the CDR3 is TGTGCCAGTAGTATAGGCTTGACGGGTTCACCCCTCCACTTT.

The CDR3 protein is CASSHTRQGPPDYGYTF. The CDR3 DNA sequence: TGTGCCAGCAGCCATACCCGACAGGGCCCCCCGGACTATGGCTACACCTTC. The rearrangement links TRBV5-8 to TRBJ1-2, with TRBD1 matching 7 bases. V shed 4 bases and J 3 bases; nucleotides not matched to a gene: 15. The CDR3 extends over 17 amino acids. Germline CDR1 SGHTS, CDR2 YDEGEE.

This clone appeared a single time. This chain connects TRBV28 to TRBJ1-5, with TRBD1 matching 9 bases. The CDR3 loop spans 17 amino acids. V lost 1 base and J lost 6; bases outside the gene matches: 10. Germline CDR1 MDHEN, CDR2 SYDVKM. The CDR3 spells CASSLSPLRDRAQPQHF. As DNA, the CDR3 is TGTGCCAGCAGTTTATCCCCACTCCGGGACAGGGCTCAGCCCCAGCATTTT.

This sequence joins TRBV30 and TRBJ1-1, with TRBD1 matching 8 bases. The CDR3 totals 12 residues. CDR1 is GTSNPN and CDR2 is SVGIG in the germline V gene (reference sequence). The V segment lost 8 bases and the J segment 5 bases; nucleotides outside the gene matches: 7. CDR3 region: CAVRQGTTEAFF. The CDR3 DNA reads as TGTGCCGTCCGACAGGGGACGACTGAAGCTTTCTTT.

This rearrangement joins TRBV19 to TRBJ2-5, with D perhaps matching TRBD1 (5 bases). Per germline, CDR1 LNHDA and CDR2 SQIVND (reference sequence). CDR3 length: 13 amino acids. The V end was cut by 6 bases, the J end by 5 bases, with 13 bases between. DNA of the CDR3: TGTGCCAGTAGAGGCAGGGCGCTGGAGACCCAGTACTTC. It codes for CASRGRALETQYF.

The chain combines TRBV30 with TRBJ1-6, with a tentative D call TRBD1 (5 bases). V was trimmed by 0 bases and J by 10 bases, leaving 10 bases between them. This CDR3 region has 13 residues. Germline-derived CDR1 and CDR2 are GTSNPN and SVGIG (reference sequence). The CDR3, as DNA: TGTGCCTGGAGTGTAACAGGTGGATCACCCCTCCACTTT. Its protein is CAWSVTGGSPLHF.

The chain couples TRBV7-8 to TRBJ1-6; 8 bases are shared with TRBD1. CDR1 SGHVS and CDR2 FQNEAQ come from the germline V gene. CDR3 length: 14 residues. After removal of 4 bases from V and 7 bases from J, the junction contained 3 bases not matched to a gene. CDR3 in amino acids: CASSSRQGNSPLHF. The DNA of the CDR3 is TGTGCCAGCAGCTCCAGACAGGGGAATTCACCCCTCCACTTT.

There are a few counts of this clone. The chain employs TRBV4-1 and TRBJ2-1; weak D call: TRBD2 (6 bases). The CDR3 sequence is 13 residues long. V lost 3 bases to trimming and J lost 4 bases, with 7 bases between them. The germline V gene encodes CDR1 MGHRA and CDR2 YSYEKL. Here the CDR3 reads CASSHGGYNEQFF. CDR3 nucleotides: TGCGCCAGCAGCCACGGGGGTTACAATGAGCAGTTCTTC.

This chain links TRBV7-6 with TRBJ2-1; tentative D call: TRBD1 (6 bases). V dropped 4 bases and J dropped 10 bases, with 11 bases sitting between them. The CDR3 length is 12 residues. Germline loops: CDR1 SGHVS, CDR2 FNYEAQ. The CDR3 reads CASSSTGPEQFF. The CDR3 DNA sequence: TGTGCCAGCAGCTCGACAGGCCCGGAGCAGTTCTTC.

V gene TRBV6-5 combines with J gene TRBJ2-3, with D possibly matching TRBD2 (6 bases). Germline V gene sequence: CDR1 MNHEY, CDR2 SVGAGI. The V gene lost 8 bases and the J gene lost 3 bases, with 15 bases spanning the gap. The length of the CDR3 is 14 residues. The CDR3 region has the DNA TGTGCCAGCTCTGGAGGGCCTGGTACAGATACGCAGTATTTT. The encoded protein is CASSGGPGTDTQYF.

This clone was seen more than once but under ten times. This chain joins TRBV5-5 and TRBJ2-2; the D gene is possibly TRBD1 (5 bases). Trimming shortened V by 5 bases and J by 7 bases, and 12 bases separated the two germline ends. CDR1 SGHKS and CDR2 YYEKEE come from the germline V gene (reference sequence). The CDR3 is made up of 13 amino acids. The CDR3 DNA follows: TGTGCCAGCAGGGAAGGGGTGAGCGGGGAGCTGTTTTTT. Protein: CASREGVSGELFF.

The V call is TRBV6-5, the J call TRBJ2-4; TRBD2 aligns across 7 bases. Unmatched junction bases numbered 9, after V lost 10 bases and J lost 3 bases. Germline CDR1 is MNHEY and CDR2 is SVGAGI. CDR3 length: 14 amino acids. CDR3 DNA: TGTGCCATAAGCCGGGGGGTAGGCAAAAACATTCAGTACTTC. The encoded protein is CAISRGVGKNIQYF.

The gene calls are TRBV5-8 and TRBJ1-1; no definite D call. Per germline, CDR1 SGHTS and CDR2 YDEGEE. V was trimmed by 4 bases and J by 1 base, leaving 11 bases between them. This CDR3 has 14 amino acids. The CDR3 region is CASSLRWSNTEAFF. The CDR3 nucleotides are TGTGCCAGCAGCCTGAGGTGGTCGAACACTGAAGCTTTCTTT.

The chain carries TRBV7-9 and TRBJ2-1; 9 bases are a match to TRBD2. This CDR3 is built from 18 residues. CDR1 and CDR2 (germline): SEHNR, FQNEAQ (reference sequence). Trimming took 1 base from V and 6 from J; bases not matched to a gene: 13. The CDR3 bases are TGTGCCAGCAGCTTAGTCTTACTAGCGGGCGTCGAATCCAATGAGCAGTTCTTC. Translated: CASSLVLLAGVESNEQFF.

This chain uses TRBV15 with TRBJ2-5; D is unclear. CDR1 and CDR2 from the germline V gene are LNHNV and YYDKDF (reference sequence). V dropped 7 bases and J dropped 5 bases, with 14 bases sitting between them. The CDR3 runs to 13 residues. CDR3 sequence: CATISTNRETQYF. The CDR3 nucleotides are TGTGCCACCATAAGTACGAACCGGGAGACCCAGTACTTC.